This T cell receptor beta chain was found in a study of beta chain features in type 1 diabetes. Study summary: Across every sample, almost 110,000,000 sorted cells were examined in total. Overall study findings and caveats: TCRB CDR3s from Type 1 diabetes patients were moderately but significantly shorter in all four CD4+ subsets.

There are 15 residues in the CDR3. J gave up 2 bases and V 5 bases, and 4 bases lay outside the gene matches. Per the germline V gene, CDR1 is SGHVS and CDR2 is FNYEAQ. This clone has only a few counts. Its cognate antigen is unknown. What was sequenced were expressed TCRB transcripts, since all of the isolated RNA had been reverse transcribed. TCRdb's table, derived via immunoSEQ multiplex PCR, lists solely in-frame clones and lacks some. The data contain 200,000 to 250,000 clones, 9% to 10% of them singletons. This receptor was taken from a young woman in good health. The sequenced sample was naive CD4+ T cells from blood. The chain recombines TRBV7-6 with TRBJ2-7; 12 bases align to TRBD2. In nucleotides, the CDR3 is TGTGCCAGCAGCCCGACTAGCGGGGGAACCTACGAGCAGTACTTC. Its protein is CASSPTSGGTYEQYF.